This note documents a single T cell receptor (beta chain) sequence. In germline, CDR1 is SGDLS, CDR2 YYNGEE. Unmatched junction bases numbered 11, after V lost 4 bases and J lost 4 bases. The CDR3 covers 16 residues. The sample originates from a study of cytomegalovirus exposure and HLA in healthy donors. This PCR relied on a set of 60 Vbeta primers and 13 Jbeta primers. Generated by immunoSEQ multiplex PCR, the TCRdb table keeps only in-frame clones and is missing some. The repertoire table contains some 120,000 clones. The chain couples TRBV9 to TRBJ2-3, with 8 bases identical to TRBD2. The sequence was obtained from a man aged 40-50 years in good health and CMV-seropositive. Sequencing was done on a sample of PBMCs. CDR3: CASSFLPGLGADTQYF. The CDR3 DNA reads TGTGCCAGCAGCTTCCTTCCGGGACTAGGTGCAGATACGCAGTATTTT.